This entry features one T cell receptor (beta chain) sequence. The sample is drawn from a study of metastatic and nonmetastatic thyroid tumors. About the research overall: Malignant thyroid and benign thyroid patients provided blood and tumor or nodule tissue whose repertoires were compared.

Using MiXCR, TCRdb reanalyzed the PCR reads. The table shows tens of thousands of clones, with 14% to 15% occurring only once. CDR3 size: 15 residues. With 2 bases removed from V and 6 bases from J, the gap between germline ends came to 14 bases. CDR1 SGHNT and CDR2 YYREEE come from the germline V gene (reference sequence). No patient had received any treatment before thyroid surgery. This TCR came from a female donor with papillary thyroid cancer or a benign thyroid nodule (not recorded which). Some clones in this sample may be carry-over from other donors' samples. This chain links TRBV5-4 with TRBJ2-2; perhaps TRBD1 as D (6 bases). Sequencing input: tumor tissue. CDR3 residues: CASSFDQSGAGELFF. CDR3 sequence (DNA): TGTGCCAGCAGCTTTGACCAGTCAGGGGCCGGGGAGCTGTTTTTT.